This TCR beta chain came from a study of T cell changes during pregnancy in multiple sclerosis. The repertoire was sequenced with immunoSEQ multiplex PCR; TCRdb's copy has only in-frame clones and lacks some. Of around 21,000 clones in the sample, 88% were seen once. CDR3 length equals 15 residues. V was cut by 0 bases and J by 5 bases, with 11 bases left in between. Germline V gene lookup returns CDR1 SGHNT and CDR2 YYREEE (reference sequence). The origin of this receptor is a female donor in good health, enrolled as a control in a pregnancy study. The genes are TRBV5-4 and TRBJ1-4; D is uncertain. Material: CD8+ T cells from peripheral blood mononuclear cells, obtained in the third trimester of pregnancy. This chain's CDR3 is CASSLGPRENEKLFF. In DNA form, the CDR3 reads TGTGCCAGCAGCTTGGGGCCCCGGGAGAATGAAAAACTGTTTTTT.